This T cell receptor beta chain was profiled in a study of cytomegalovirus exposure and HLA in healthy donors. Germline CDR1 reads SGDLS; CDR2 reads YYNGEE. This CDR3 has 20 amino acids. Trimming cost V 0 bases and J 0 bases; bases outside gene matches: 8. PCR used 60 Vbeta primers and 13 Jbeta primers. Using immunoSEQ multiplex PCR, the repertoire was profiled, and TCRdb retains in-frame clones only, with some absent. The table has about 130,000 clones, over 60% seen once. As to this clone: The antigen is unknown.

Study-wide results and caveats: Cytomegalovirus association was listed for about 150 TCR beta chains.

The receptor comes from a human donor in good health. The sample was PBMCs. This chain joins TRBV9 and TRBJ2-6; 11 nucleotides line up with TRBD2. The CDR3 region has the DNA TGTGCCAGCAGCGTAGCTGGAGTAGCGGGGGGGATCTCTGGGGCCAACGTCCTGACTTTC. Amino acids: CASSVAGVAGGISGANVLTF.